The source of this TCR beta chain is a study of cytomegalovirus exposure and HLA in healthy donors. This CDR3 spans 14 amino acids. Germline CDR1 and CDR2: SNHLY and FYNNEI. V was cut by 4 bases and J by 5 bases, with 12 bases left in between. Study results and limitations: A later analysis linked a missense variant in DCLRE1C to the trimming of TCR beta V and J genes. A reported reduction in N-insertions relative to the roughly 710-donor mean was seen in an Asian-associated ancestry cluster in a later analysis.

Samples came from healthy bone marrow donors. As concerns this clone: As yet, its antigen is unknown.

It was with 60 Vbeta and 13 Jbeta primers that the PCR ran. Only in-frame clones appear in the TCRdb table, and some are missing; sequencing was by immunoSEQ multiplex PCR. The data contain around 160,000 clones, 78% of them singletons. The chain links TRBV2 to TRBJ1-5; TRBD1 is a possible D gene (5 bases). The sample consisted of PBMCs. This TCR was recovered from a male donor in good health and CMV-seronegative. CDR3 loop: CASSAGEVDQPQHF. CDR3 coding DNA: TGTGCCAGCAGTGCGGGGGAGGTGGATCAGCCCCAGCATTTT.